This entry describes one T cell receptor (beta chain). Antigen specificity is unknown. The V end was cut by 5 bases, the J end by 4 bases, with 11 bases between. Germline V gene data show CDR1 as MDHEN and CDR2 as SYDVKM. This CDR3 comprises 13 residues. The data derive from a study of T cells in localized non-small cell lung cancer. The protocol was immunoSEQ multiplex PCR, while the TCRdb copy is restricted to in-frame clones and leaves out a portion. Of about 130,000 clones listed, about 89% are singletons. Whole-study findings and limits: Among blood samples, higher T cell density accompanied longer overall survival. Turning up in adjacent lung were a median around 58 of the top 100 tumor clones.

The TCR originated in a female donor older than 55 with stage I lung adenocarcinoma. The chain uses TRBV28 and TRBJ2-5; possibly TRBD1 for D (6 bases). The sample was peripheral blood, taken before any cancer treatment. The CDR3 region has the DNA TGTGCCAGCAGTGTCAGGGGTTTAGAGACCCAGTACTTC. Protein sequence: CASSVRGLETQYF.